The 17 T cell receptor beta chains below were found in one sample sequenced in a study of blood T cell repertoires in COVID-19 (dated by TCRdb to the early 2020s). Library preparation employed the immunoSEQ multiplex PCR assay. The table comes from immuneACCESS by way of TCRdb, which keeps in-frame sequences with V and J called. Part of the clones is missing from these tables; in studies checked, under half for an unresolved V gene and the rest for unknown reasons. The table for this sample lists around 130,000 clones; around three quarters of them were counted only once. The ten most abundant clones make up roughly 17% of the sample. Sequencing was done on a sample of peripheral blood. The receptors shown here come from a man aged 60-69 years with active or convalescent COVID-19.

The chain is built from TRBV7-3 and TRBJ2-7; tentatively, D is TRBD1 (6 bases). The V gene lost 3 bases and the J gene lost 0 bases, with 12 bases spanning the gap. Germline values: CDR1 SGHTA, CDR2 FQGTGA. The length of the CDR3 is 15 residues. In nucleotides, the CDR3 is TGTGCCAGCAGCTTCAAGGGGGACCCCTCCTACGAGCAGTACTTC. Protein product: CASSFKGDPSYEQYF.

The chain links TRBV2 to TRBJ2-3; TRBD1 matches at 7 bases. The CDR3 consists of 13 residues. The junction had 8 bases not matched to a gene; V was cut back by 8 bases and J by 6 bases. The germline V gene encodes CDR1 SNHLY and CDR2 FYNNEI. This chain's CDR3 is CASSREQGDTQYF. CDR3 bases: TGTGCCAGCTCCCGAGAACAGGGGGATACGCAGTATTTT.

The V call is TRBV18, the J call TRBJ1-1, with TRBD1 as a possible D gene (5 bases). The CDR3 consists of 15 residues. V lost 0 bases to trimming and J lost 3 bases, with 11 bases between them. The germline V gene encodes CDR1 KGHSH and CDR2 LQKENI. This chain's CDR3 is CASSPPVRGDTEAFF. The CDR3 bases are TGTGCCAGCTCACCACCAGTACGGGGGGACACTGAAGCTTTCTTT.

The rearrangement links TRBV28 to TRBJ2-5, with 7 bases fitting TRBD1. This CDR3 is built from 13 residues. Germline loops: CDR1 MDHEN, CDR2 SYDVKM. The V gene end was trimmed by 5 bases and the J gene end by 4 bases; junction bases not matched to a gene: 4. CDR3 loop: CASSTGVRETQYF. CDR3 DNA sequence: TGTGCCAGCAGTACAGGGGTTAGAGAGACCCAGTACTTC.

The chain employs TRBV7-9 and TRBJ1-4; perhaps TRBD1 as D (5 bases). This CDR3 is 14 amino acids long. V was shortened by 3 bases and J by 1 base, with 6 bases between the two germline ends. Germline lookup yields CDR1 SEHNR and CDR2 FQNEAQ (reference sequence). CDR3 region: CASSLQGTNEKLFF. The CDR3 nucleotides are TGTGCCAGCAGCTTGCAGGGAACTAATGAAAAACTGTTTTTT.

The chain is built from TRBV5-1 and TRBJ2-5, with D possibly matching TRBD2 (8 bases). Trimming cost V 6 bases and J 6 bases, with 21 bases left between them. Germline V lookup: CDR1 SGHRS, CDR2 YFSETQ. The CDR3 has 15 amino acids. The DNA for the CDR3 is TGCGCCAGCAACCCGGGAGGGGGCCTGGGGCAGACCCAGTACTTC. Its protein product is CASNPGGGLGQTQYF.

This clone turned up a few times. This chain's CDR3 is CSARPLEEAFF. DNA of the CDR3: TGCAGTGCACGGCCCTTGGAGGAAGCTTTCTTT. The chain carries TRBV20-1 and TRBJ1-1, with D hard to call. V dropped 6 bases and J dropped 8 bases, with 13 bases sitting between them. Germline V gives CDR1 DFQATT, CDR2 SNEGSKA (reference sequence). The CDR3 is made up of 11 amino acids.

This chain uses TRBV9 with TRBJ2-1; no definite D call. Looked up from germline, CDR1 is SGDLS and CDR2 is YYNGEE. V shed 2 bases and J shed 10 bases, with 10 bases lying between them. The CDR3 runs to 12 residues. The CDR3 is CASSVTGEEQFF. For the CDR3, the DNA is TGTGCCAGCAGCGTGACTGGCGAGGAGCAGTTCTTC. Using reference TRBV9 and TRBJ2-1 for the parts outside the CDR3, the full variable domain is DSGVTQTPKHLITATGQRVTLRCSPRSGDLSVYWYQQSLDQGLQFLIQYYNGEERAKGNILERFSAQQFPDLHSELNLSSLELGDSALYFCASSVTGEEQFFGPGTRLTVL.

The gene calls are TRBV6-2 or TRBV6-3 and TRBJ1-5; D uncertain. Trimming removed 6 bases at V and 4 bases at J, with 10 bases between. This CDR3 is 13 amino acids long. The germline CDR1 and CDR2 sequences are MNHEY and SVGEGT. Written as DNA, the CDR3 is TGTGCCAGCAGCCCGGGAGGGAATCAGCCCCAGCATTTT. Encoded protein: CASSPGGNQPQHF.

The chain combines TRBV11-3 with TRBJ1-3; a possible D gene is TRBD1 (5 bases). Germline lookup yields CDR1 SGHNT and CDR2 YENEEA. V lost 5 bases and J lost 6, with 14 bases in between. The CDR3 is 14 amino acids. CDR3 sequence reads: CASSLTGTSNTIYF. The CDR3 DNA reads TGTGCCAGCAGCCTCACGGGGACTTCAAACACCATATATTTT.

The CDR3 DNA follows: TGTGCCAGCAGCTTTACAGGACTAGCGGGAGGAGGCGAGCAGTACTTC. It is translated as CASSFTGLAGGGEQYF. J is TRBJ2-7 and V is TRBV6-2 or TRBV6-3; 14 nucleotides align to TRBD2. Losses at the gene ends were 6 bases for V and 6 bases for J; bases not matched to a gene: 10. CDR1 and CDR2 (germline): MNHEY, SVGEGT. This CDR3 region has 16 residues.

The V and J genes are TRBV27 and TRBJ2-7, with 7 nucleotides matching TRBD2. Trimming removed 3 bases from V and 2 bases from J; junction bases left unmatched: 4. CDR1 is MNHEY, CDR2 SMNVEV, per germline (reference sequence). CDR3 length: 14 residues. CDR3 region: CASSFLAAAYEQYF. CDR3 nucleotide sequence: TGTGCCAGCAGTTTCCTAGCGGCGGCCTACGAGCAGTACTTC.

The chain recombines TRBV7-2 with TRBJ2-1; 7 positions match TRBD2. The trim removed 1 base at V and 5 bases at J, leaving 14 bases unmatched. The CDR3 is 18 amino acids. Per the germline V gene, CDR1 is SGHTA and CDR2 is FQGNSA. The chain's CDR3 is CASSLGGPSGLRNNEQFF. In DNA, the CDR3 is TGTGCCAGCAGCTTAGGGGGCCCTAGCGGCCTTAGGAACAATGAGCAGTTCTTC. Looking up the rest from reference TRBV7-2 and TRBJ2-1 gives the full variable domain: GAGVSQSPSNKVTEKGKDVELRCDPISGHTALYWYRQSLGQGLEFLIYFQGNSAPDKSGLPSDRFSAERTGGSVSTLTIQRTQQEDSAVYLCASSLGGPSGLRNNEQFFGPGTRLTVL.

The rearrangement joins TRBV28 to TRBJ2-7; 14 nucleotides match TRBD2. Per germline, CDR1 MDHEN and CDR2 SYDVKM. The CDR3 totals 16 residues. V trimming: 3 bases; J trimming: 7 bases; junction bases outside the gene matches: 8. CDR3 region: CASSFSGLAGGQEQYF. CDR3 DNA sequence: TGTGCCAGCAGTTTTTCCGGACTAGCGGGGGGTCAGGAGCAGTACTTC.

The chain couples TRBV15 to TRBJ1-6, with D perhaps TRBD1 (6 bases). CDR1 is LNHNV, CDR2 YYDKDF, per germline (reference sequence). The ends were cut back, 5 bases at V and 8 bases at J, with 10 bases in the middle. This CDR3 contains 13 residues. CDR3 sequence reads: CATSARTDSPLHF. The CDR3 DNA follows: TGTGCCACCAGCGCGCGGACAGATTCACCCCTCCACTTT.

The chain couples TRBV28 to TRBJ2-7; D is possibly TRBD1 (6 bases). Per germline, CDR1 MDHEN and CDR2 SYDVKM. This CDR3 is 15 amino acids long. Trimming shortened V by 2 bases and J by 1 base, and 12 bases separated the two germline ends. As DNA, the CDR3 is TGTGCCAGCAGTTTAGCAGGGGCCGGGTCCTACGAGCAGTACTTC. It codes for CASSLAGAGSYEQYF.

This sequence joins TRBV9 and TRBJ2-3; D is possibly TRBD2 (5 bases). Trimming took off 0 bases at V and 6 bases at J, with 8 bases between the two ends. The CDR3 totals 13 residues. Germline CDR1 reads SGDLS; CDR2 reads YYNGEE. The CDR3 here is CASSVGPGDTQYF. For the CDR3, the DNA is TGTGCCAGCAGCGTAGGCCCGGGGGATACGCAGTATTTT.